The 20 T cell receptor beta chains below all came from one sample that was sequenced in a study of shared clonotypes between healthy human individuals. The data were produced by immunoSEQ multiplex PCR, yet TCRdb's version contains in-frame clones alone and is incomplete. This sample has some 1,400,000 clones; more than 95% occur once, and the top ten carry roughly 1.2%. The specimen was naive CD4+ T cells sorted from blood. Indicated subset: CD45RA+ positively selected. These receptors were collected from a man under 40 in good health.

The V and J genes are TRBV7-9 and TRBJ2-2; no clear D. The CDR3 runs to 17 residues. The V end lost 1 base, the J end lost 1 base, and 13 bases lay between the germline ends. Per the germline V gene, CDR1 is SEHNR and CDR2 is FQNEAQ (reference sequence). The DNA of the CDR3 is TGTGCCAGCAGCTTAGTACCAGCGTTGGGGAACACCGGGGAGCTGTTTTTT. It encodes CASSLVPALGNTGELFF.

CDR3 nucleotide sequence: TGTGCCAGCAGTGATAGCGGAACTAATTACGAGCAGTACTTC. This codes for CASSDSGTNYEQYF. This rearrangement joins TRBV6-1 to TRBJ2-7; the D gene is possibly TRBD2 (6 bases). CDR3 length: 14 amino acids. The germline V gene has CDR1 MNHNS and CDR2 SASEGT. The germline V and J ends were trimmed by 3 bases and 4 bases, with 13 bases remaining between them.

The J gene is TRBJ1-5, the V gene TRBV6-6; 8 bases map to TRBD1. The CDR3 sequence is 14 residues long. V lost 6 bases, J lost 1 base, and 2 bases stayed unmatched. Germline CDR1 reads MNHNY; CDR2 reads SVGAGI (reference sequence). The CDR3 DNA reads TGTGCCAGCAGGCGGGACAGGAGCAATCAGCCCCAGCATTTT. This encodes CASRRDRSNQPQHF.

The chain uses TRBV27 and TRBJ1-5; the D gene is possibly TRBD1 (5 bases). V was clipped by 8 bases and J by 3 bases, with 14 bases between them. This CDR3 has 14 amino acids. The germline gives CDR1 MNHEY, CDR2 SMNVEV (reference sequence). The CDR3 loop reads CASHSGRDNQPQHF. The CDR3 DNA sequence: TGTGCCAGCCATTCGGGCAGGGACAATCAGCCCCAGCATTTT.

The chain is built from TRBV5-4 and TRBJ2-7; 12 nucleotides align to TRBD2. The CDR3 is made up of 17 amino acids. V shed 4 bases and J 0 bases; nucleotides not matched to a gene: 8. Germline values: CDR1 SGHNT, CDR2 YYREEE (reference sequence). This CDR3 is CASSPGLAGESSYEQYF. CDR3 coding DNA: TGTGCCAGCAGCCCGGGACTAGCGGGCGAGAGCTCCTACGAGCAGTACTTC.

The chain employs TRBV18 and TRBJ2-4; 9 bases agree with TRBD1. The CDR3 runs to 17 residues. The ends lost 2 bases at V and 0 bases at J; junction bases unmatched: 5. The germline V gene has CDR1 KGHSH and CDR2 LQKENI. The DNA of the CDR3 is TGTGCCAGCTCACCAGGACAGGGGCCGGGAGCCAAAAACATTCAGTACTTC. It is translated as CASSPGQGPGAKNIQYF. Drawing the rest from reference TRBV18 and TRBJ2-4, the complete variable domain is NAGVMQNPRHLVRRRGQEARLRCSPMKGHSHVYWYRQLPEEGLKFMVYLQKENIIDESGMPKERFSAEFPKEGPSILRIQQVVRGDSAAYFCASSPGQGPGAKNIQYFGAGTRLSVL.

The chain carries TRBV18 and TRBJ2-3; weak D call: TRBD1 (6 bases). V lost 5 bases and J lost 2, with 11 bases in between. Germline loops: CDR1 KGHSH, CDR2 LQKENI. This CDR3 comprises 14 residues. CDR3 in amino acids: CASSIRDTTDTQYF. DNA for the CDR3: TGTGCCAGCTCAATCCGGGACACCACAGATACGCAGTATTTT.

The genes are TRBV5-4 and TRBJ2-3; 7 nucleotides align to TRBD2. The germline gives CDR1 SGHNT, CDR2 YYREEE (reference sequence). The J segment lost 0 bases and the V segment lost 4 bases, leaving 11 bases of the junction unmatched. This CDR3 has 17 amino acids. The CDR3 region has the DNA TGTGCCAGCAGCCCTACGCTAGCGGTAACTAGCACAGATACGCAGTATTTT. It translates to CASSPTLAVTSTDTQYF.

This chain connects TRBV28 to TRBJ1-4; D unclear. This CDR3 has 14 residues. Deletions cut 6 bases from V and 5 bases from J, with 13 bases between. From germline, CDR1 is MDHEN and CDR2 SYDVKM. The CDR3 coding sequence is TGTGCCAGCAGGCGAGAGCAGTCAAATGAAAAACTGTTTTTT. Protein sequence: CASRREQSNEKLFF.

The V gene is TRBV19, the J gene TRBJ2-2; TRBD2 agrees at 14 bases. Per the germline V gene, CDR1 is LNHDA and CDR2 is SQIVND (reference sequence). The CDR3 is 17 amino acids. The V segment lost 11 bases and the J segment 2 bases; nucleotides outside the gene matches: 10. The CDR3, as DNA: TGTGCCGCTGGGGGGACTAGCGGGAGAGGCAACACCGGGGAGCTGTTTTTT. Translation gives CAAGGTSGRGNTGELFF.

Notes on this clone: Other DNA sequences of this sample code for an identical CDR3. This chain connects TRBV5-1 to TRBJ2-5; D may be TRBD2 (6 bases). Germline V gene sequence: CDR1 SGHRS, CDR2 YFSETQ. V lost 0 bases and J lost 2, with 11 bases in between. This CDR3 contains 15 residues. CDR3 protein: CASSLGSSGQETQYF. The CDR3 nucleotides read TGCGCCAGCAGCTTGGGTAGTAGCGGACAAGAGACCCAGTACTTC.

This rearrangement joins TRBV6-1 to TRBJ2-7, with a weak D call TRBD1 (6 bases). CDR1 is MNHNS, CDR2 SASEGT, per germline. The V and J ends lost 1 base and 0 bases respectively, with 10 bases between them. This CDR3 contains 15 residues. CDR3: CASSEETGSSYEQYF. CDR3 nucleotide sequence: TGTGCCAGCAGTGAAGAAACAGGGAGCTCCTACGAGCAGTACTTC.

The chain has TRBV10-2 and TRBJ1-2, with 9 positions matching TRBD1. CDR3 length: 16 amino acids. The germline gives CDR1 WSHSY, CDR2 SAAADI. V trimming: 1 base; J trimming: 4 bases; junction bases outside the gene matches: 7. The CDR3 bases are TGCGCCAGCAGTGAGTTCCTAAGACAGGGGGTCTATGGCTACACCTTC. This codes for CASSEFLRQGVYGYTF.

The rearrangement joins TRBV5-1 to TRBJ2-7; D is perhaps TRBD1 or TRBD2 (5 bases each). CDR1 and CDR2 from the germline V gene are SGHRS and YFSETQ. This CDR3 is 15 amino acids long. V gave up 10 bases and J gave up 2 bases, with 22 bases separating them. In DNA form, the CDR3 reads TGCGCCTCTTCCCCCGGCCGGGACGCTACCTACGAGCAGTACTTC. This codes for CASSPGRDATYEQYF.

The chain employs TRBV29-1 and TRBJ2-5; no firm D call. V was pared by 2 bases and J by 4 bases, with 8 bases between. Germline CDR1 SQVTM, CDR2 ANQGSEA. This CDR3 has 12 residues. The CDR3 is CSVESLGETQYF. As DNA, the CDR3 is TGCAGCGTTGAAAGTCTAGGAGAGACCCAGTACTTC. Full variable domain (remainder filled in from reference TRBV29-1 and TRBJ2-5): SAVISQKPSRDICQRGTSLTIQCQVDSQVTMMFWYRQQPGQSLTLIATANQGSEATYESGFVIDKFPISRPNLTFSTLTVSNMSPEDSSIYLCSVESLGETQYFGPGTRLLVL.

The rearrangement links TRBV7-9 to TRBJ2-7; 8 nucleotides line up with TRBD1. Germline V lookup: CDR1 SEHNR, CDR2 FQNEAQ (reference sequence). The CDR3 loop spans 15 amino acids. J gave up 6 bases and V 1 base, and 8 bases lay outside the gene matches. In DNA form, the CDR3 reads TGTGCCAGCAGCTTAGAGGTCAGGGGGCAGGGCGAGCAGTACTTC. This codes for CASSLEVRGQGEQYF.

This chain joins TRBV29-1 and TRBJ2-1, with 13 bases matching TRBD2. The CDR3 consists of 16 residues. With 7 bases clipped from V and 1 base from J, the junction kept 7 bases outside the gene matches. Germline CDR1 is SQVTM and CDR2 is ANQGSEA. CDR3 in amino acids: CSDGLAGVGSYNEQFF. The DNA for the CDR3 is TGCAGCGACGGACTAGCGGGAGTTGGGTCCTACAATGAGCAGTTCTTC.

The chain employs TRBV2 and TRBJ1-5, with a tentative D call TRBD1 (5 bases). The ends were cut back, 4 bases at V and 0 bases at J, with 13 bases in the middle. The CDR3 contains 16 residues. CDR1 SNHLY and CDR2 FYNNEI come from the germline V gene. The CDR3 nucleotides are TGTGCCAGCAGTGTCTTCCGCAGGGATAGCAATCAGCCCCAGCATTTT. Its translation: CASSVFRRDSNQPQHF.

The chain carries TRBV5-5 and TRBJ2-1; TRBD2 matches at 7 bases. The CDR3 contains 14 residues. V shed 0 bases and J 6 bases; nucleotides not matched to a gene: 3. Per the germline V gene, CDR1 is SGHKS and CDR2 is YYEKEE (reference sequence). CDR3 nucleotides: TGTGCCAGCAGCTTGGGACTAGCCGTCAATGAGCAGTTCTTC. This encodes CASSLGLAVNEQFF.

This clone was seen once. The chain links TRBV4-3 to TRBJ1-4; D gene uncertain. Germline V gene lookup returns CDR1 LGHNA and CDR2 YSLEER. The CDR3 loop spans 13 amino acids. V was clipped by 0 bases and J by 10 bases, with 9 bases between them. This chain's CDR3 is CASSQEIGTKLFF. The CDR3 bases are TGCGCCAGCAGCCAAGAGATAGGAACAAAACTGTTTTTT.